These 31 T cell receptor beta chains came from one sample sequenced in a study of blood T cell repertoires in COVID-19. The assay was immunoSEQ multiplex PCR, and TCRdb's table has in-frame clones only and misses some. Of about 190,000 clones in the sample, 65% to 80% were seen once. Input material: peripheral blood. All receptors derive from a woman aged 50 to 60 with acute or convalescent COVID-19.

This sequence joins TRBV6-5 and TRBJ2-7, with 8 bases aligning to TRBD2. CDR3 length: 15 amino acids. Germline V lookup: CDR1 MNHEY, CDR2 SVGAGI. Losses at the gene ends were 0 bases for V and 4 bases for J; bases not matched to a gene: 5. CDR3 nucleotide sequence: TGTGCCAGCAGTTACTCGACGGGGGGGCAATACGAGCAGTACTTC. Its translation is CASSYSTGGQYEQYF.

The chain recombines TRBV6-2 or TRBV6-3 with TRBJ2-1, with D maybe TRBD2 (7 bases). CDR1 is MNHEY, CDR2 SVGEGT, per germline. There are 15 residues in the CDR3. V was trimmed by 4 bases and J by 6 bases, leaving 16 bases between them. This chain's CDR3 is CASSSQIGGLNEQFF. CDR3 in DNA: TGTGCCAGCAGTTCCCAGATCGGGGGGCTCAATGAGCAGTTCTTC.

About this clone: The junction shows a germline mismatch at one end, possibly a read error. The chain employs TRBV7-2 and TRBJ2-2, with 11 bases that match TRBD2. CDR1 SGHTA and CDR2 FQGNSA come from the germline V gene. The CDR3 length is 15 residues. CDR3 amino acids: CASSLAGGNTGELFF. In DNA form, the CDR3 reads TGTGCCAGCAGCCTAGCGGGGGGGAACACCGGGGAGCTGTTTTTT.

This chain links TRBV28 with TRBJ2-5; no definite D call. CDR1 and CDR2 (germline): MDHEN, SYDVKM. The CDR3 has 15 amino acids. Between the trimmed V and J ends, which lost 4 bases and 5 bases, there was a span of 17 bases. The CDR3 DNA sequence: TGTGCCAGCAGTTCCCGCCAAGGTGGGCGCGAGACCCAGTACTTC. Its protein product is CASSSRQGGRETQYF.

The count of this clone is one. The chain uses TRBV2 and TRBJ1-6; TRBD1 is a possible D gene (5 bases). V was pared by 6 bases and J by 16 bases, with 28 bases between. The CDR3 is made up of 16 amino acids. Per the germline V gene, CDR1 is SNHLY and CDR2 is FYNNEI. DNA for the CDR3: TGTGCCAGCAGCAAAAATAGAGGGGACTTCGCCGGAGCTCTCCACTTT. Its protein is CASSKNRGDFAGALHF.

This clone was recorded a few times. The V and J genes are TRBV28 and TRBJ2-4; 9 nucleotides align to TRBD2. V was clipped by 5 bases and J by 0 bases; unmatched bases: 5. The CDR3 is made up of 16 amino acids. Germline CDR1 is MDHEN and CDR2 is SYDVKM. CDR3 sequence (DNA): TGTGCCAGCAGTCCCCATAGCGGGGGAGCCAAAAACATTCAGTACTTC. Translating gives CASSPHSGGAKNIQYF.

The gene calls are TRBV7-2 and TRBJ2-3, with no clear D. Between the trimmed V and J ends, which lost 5 bases and 1 base, there was a span of 10 bases. The V gene's germline CDR1 is SGHTA and CDR2 FQGNSA. CDR3 length: 14 amino acids. CDR3 DNA: TGTGCCAGCAGCGTAGACGCAGGCACAGATACGCAGTATTTT. It yields the protein CASSVDAGTDTQYF.

The chain couples TRBV5-1 to TRBJ2-7, with TRBD1 identical over 11 bases. The CDR3 is 16 residues long. The germline V gene has CDR1 SGHRS and CDR2 YFSETQ. The V gene end was trimmed by 4 bases and the J gene end by 0 bases; junction bases not matched to a gene: 6. CDR3 amino acids: CASSPDGTGGSYEQYF. The CDR3 nucleotides read TGCGCCAGCAGCCCCGACGGGACAGGGGGCTCCTACGAGCAGTACTTC. Together with reference TRBV5-1 and TRBJ2-7, the CDR3 gives the full variable domain: KAGVTQTPRYLIKTRGQQVTLSCSPISGHRSVSWYQQTPGQGLQFLFEYFSETQRNKGNFPGRFSGRQFSNSRSEMNVSTLELGDSALYLCASSPDGTGGSYEQYFGPGTRLTVT.

The chain carries TRBV28 and TRBJ1-2; 10 positions match TRBD1. CDR3 size: 15 residues. Trimming took 5 bases from V and 4 from J; bases not matched to a gene: 7. Germline V CDR1 and CDR2: MDHEN, SYDVKM. CDR3 DNA sequence: TGTGCCAGCAGTCGACAGGGGGCCAATGCCTATGGCTACACCTTC. Encoded protein: CASSRQGANAYGYTF.

V and J are TRBV6-5 and TRBJ1-4; TRBD1 agrees at 9 bases. Germline V gene sequence: CDR1 MNHEY, CDR2 SVGAGI. The V segment lost 6 bases and the J segment 5 bases; nucleotides outside the gene matches: 4. This CDR3 has 14 residues. CDR3 nucleotide sequence: TGTGCCAGCAGCTACGGGACAGGGAATGAAAAACTGTTTTTT. It yields the protein CASSYGTGNEKLFF.

Only one count was recorded for this clone. CDR3 amino acids: CASSWPRDLNNEQFF. The CDR3 DNA is TGTGCCAGCAGCTGGCCCCGGGACTTAAACAATGAGCAGTTCTTC. The chain recombines TRBV5-6 with TRBJ2-1, with a tentative D call TRBD2 (6 bases). The CDR3 has 15 amino acids. Trimming cost V 3 bases and J 5 bases, with 15 bases left between them. Germline values: CDR1 SGHDT, CDR2 YYEEEE.

J is TRBJ1-2 and V is TRBV10-2; D is uncertain. V shed 3 bases and J shed 0 bases, with 8 bases lying between them. The CDR3 totals 14 residues. Germline V gives CDR1 WSHSY, CDR2 SAAADI. Here the CDR3 DNA reads TGCGCCAGCAGTGACGTCAGATCTAACTATGGCTACACCTTC. This sequence encodes CASSDVRSNYGYTF.

The chain has TRBV7-2 and TRBJ2-7; 7 bases fit TRBD1. CDR3 length: 18 residues. V was pared by 6 bases and J by 2 bases, with 19 bases of the junction left unmatched. Germline values: CDR1 SGHTA, CDR2 FQGNSA. The DNA of the CDR3 is TGTGCCAGCAGGTCGAAGGGACAGCCGAAATCTTTAACCTACGAGCAGTACTTC. Translating gives CASRSKGQPKSLTYEQYF.

This clone occurred a few times. The chain carries TRBV5-8 and TRBJ2-1, with D perhaps matching TRBD1 (6 bases). Trimming took 0 bases from V and 11 from J, leaving 15 bases between them. Germline V gives CDR1 SGHTS, CDR2 YDEGEE. This CDR3 is 14 amino acids long. DNA for the CDR3: TGTGCCAGCAGCTTGGCGGGCAGGGGAATGCAGCAGTTCTTC. As protein: CASSLAGRGMQQFF.

The chain carries TRBV10-3 and TRBJ1-2; D possibly corresponds to TRBD1 (6 bases). Germline V gene sequence: CDR1 ENHRY, CDR2 SYGVKD. Trimming cost V 6 bases and J 3 bases, with 14 bases left between them. This CDR3 has 14 amino acids. Written as DNA, the CDR3 is TGTGCCATCAGCCCTCGGGGGGCGGACTATGGCTACACCTTC. It specifies CAISPRGADYGYTF.

The chain uses TRBV6-5 and TRBJ1-4; D remains unclear. Germline V gene data show CDR1 as MNHEY and CDR2 as SVGAGI. The germline V and J ends were trimmed by 6 bases and 5 bases, with 13 bases remaining between them. There are 14 residues in the CDR3. This CDR3 reads CASSHRDWNEKLFF. The CDR3 region has the DNA TGTGCCAGCAGCCACCGGGATTGGAATGAAAAACTGTTTTTT.

The rearrangement links TRBV5-8 to TRBJ2-7; D gene unclear. The CDR3 extends over 13 amino acids. The germline V gene encodes CDR1 SGHTS and CDR2 YDEGEE. V was clipped by 1 base and J by 4 bases, with 9 bases between them. The DNA of the CDR3 is TGTGCCAGCAGCTTGAAGCCAGGTTACGAGCAGTACTTC. Translation: CASSLKPGYEQYF.

This CDR3 reads CASSAHLTGNSPLHF. The CDR3 coding sequence is TGTGCCAGCAGCGCCCACCTGACGGGGAATTCACCCCTCCACTTT. The chain combines TRBV9 with TRBJ1-6; D gene uncertain. Trimming stripped 3 bases from V and 7 bases from J, with 14 bases between. The CDR3 runs to 15 residues. The germline gives CDR1 SGDLS, CDR2 YYNGEE.

This chain joins TRBV5-1 and TRBJ2-5; possibly TRBD1 for D (6 bases). The CDR3 covers 14 residues. The germline V and J ends were trimmed by 2 bases and 4 bases, with 12 bases remaining between them. Germline-derived CDR1 and CDR2 are SGHRS and YFSETQ. The CDR3 protein is CASSLGTMGETQYF. The CDR3 DNA is TGCGCCAGCAGCTTAGGGACAATGGGAGAGACCCAGTACTTC. The full variable domain, its missing parts supplied by reference TRBV5-1 and TRBJ2-5, is KAGVTQTPRYLIKTRGQQVTLSCSPISGHRSVSWYQQTPGQGLQFLFEYFSETQRNKGNFPGRFSGRQFSNSRSEMNVSTLELGDSALYLCASSLGTMGETQYFGPGTRLLVL.

The genes are TRBV29-1 and TRBJ2-3; a weak D match, TRBD2 (6 bases). V dropped 7 bases and J dropped 4 bases, with 18 bases sitting between them. In germline, CDR1 is SQVTM, CDR2 ANQGSEA. The CDR3 is 14 residues long. The CDR3 region has the DNA TGCAGCGCCGGAGGGCCGGGCCCGGCAGATACGCAGTATTTT. Amino acid sequence: CSAGGPGPADTQYF.

The chain uses TRBV6-5 and TRBJ1-2; 10 bases map to TRBD1. Trimming cost V 8 bases and J 8 bases; bases outside gene matches: 14. Germline V gene data show CDR1 as MNHEY and CDR2 as SVGAGI. The CDR3 runs to 15 residues. The DNA for the CDR3 is TGTGCCAGCTCCCGGGACAGGGGAGGTAATAGCGGCTACACCTTC. Translation gives CASSRDRGGNSGYTF.

With respect to this clone: Other DNA sequences in the sample encode the same CDR3. The rearrangement links TRBV28 to TRBJ1-2; no clear D gene. The CDR3 runs 12 residues. CDR1 and CDR2 from the germline V gene are MDHEN and SYDVKM. Between the trimmed V and J ends, which lost 3 bases and 2 bases, there was a span of 4 bases. CDR3 sequence (DNA): TGTGCCAGCAGTTTTCTCAACTATGGCTACACCTTC. Amino acid sequence: CASSFLNYGYTF.

In its sample, this clone was seen once. V and J are TRBV27 and TRBJ1-5, with D possibly matching TRBD1 (6 bases). The CDR3 runs to 13 residues. Trimming stripped 2 bases from V and 5 bases from J, with 7 bases between. The germline V gene encodes CDR1 MNHEY and CDR2 SMNVEV (reference sequence). CDR3 region: CASSLRGYQPQHF. DNA of the CDR3: TGTGCCAGCAGTTTAAGGGGGTATCAGCCCCAGCATTTT.

This chain uses TRBV20-1 with TRBJ2-2, with D possibly matching TRBD2 (5 bases). This CDR3 contains 16 residues. CDR1 and CDR2 from the germline V gene are DFQATT and SNEGSKA (reference sequence). Trimming removed 3 bases at V and 2 bases at J, with 16 bases between. DNA for the CDR3: TGCAGTGCTAGTTTAAGGCGGGCAAGTAACACCGGGGAGCTGTTTTTT. This encodes CSASLRRASNTGELFF.

The chain carries TRBV29-1 and TRBJ1-1, with TRBD1 matching 7 bases. Germline V gives CDR1 SQVTM, CDR2 ANQGSEA. Unmatched junction bases numbered 4, after V lost 5 bases and J lost 4 bases. The CDR3 extends over 12 amino acids. The CDR3 loop is CSVSRGPTEAFF. CDR3 sequence (DNA): TGCAGCGTTTCAAGGGGGCCCACTGAAGCTTTCTTT.

CDR3 in amino acids: CASSLGAGLRQETQYF. CDR3 nucleotide sequence: TGTGCCAGCAGCTTAGGGGCAGGGCTCCGACAAGAGACCCAGTACTTC. The chain carries TRBV5-6 and TRBJ2-5; perhaps TRBD1 as D (5 bases). From germline, CDR1 is SGHDT and CDR2 YYEEEE. Deletions cut 2 bases from V and 2 bases from J, with 16 bases between. The CDR3 has 16 amino acids.

The chain links TRBV27 to TRBJ2-7; 8 bases agree with TRBD2. Germline lookup yields CDR1 MNHEY and CDR2 SMNVEV (reference sequence). The CDR3 length is 15 residues. V was clipped by 4 bases and J by 0 bases; unmatched bases: 5. This CDR3 is CASSSLAAGSYEQYF. In DNA, the CDR3 is TGTGCCAGCAGTTCACTAGCGGCCGGCTCCTACGAGCAGTACTTC.

The chain carries TRBV18 and TRBJ2-7; D perhaps matches TRBD2 (5 bases). Deletions cut 6 bases from V and 2 bases from J, with 11 bases between. The CDR3 spans 13 residues. The germline V gene encodes CDR1 KGHSH and CDR2 LQKENI. CDR3 sequence (DNA): TGTGCCAGCTCGGGAGACCAAACCTACGAGCAGTACTTC. This encodes CASSGDQTYEQYF.

The rearrangement uses TRBV5-8 and TRBJ1-5, with D uncertain. Per the germline V gene, CDR1 is SGHTS and CDR2 is YDEGEE. V was shortened by 2 bases and J by 2 bases, with 11 bases between the two germline ends. The CDR3 consists of 15 residues. The CDR3 coding sequence is TGTGCCAGCAGCTTTTTAGCAACGGGCAATCAGCCCCAGCATTTT. Its protein product is CASSFLATGNQPQHF.

The gene calls are TRBV30 and TRBJ2-7; perhaps TRBD2 as D (6 bases). Looked up from germline, CDR1 is GTSNPN and CDR2 is SVGIG (reference sequence). V was shortened by 0 bases and J by 1 base, with 7 bases between the two germline ends. This CDR3 is built from 13 residues. CDR3 coding DNA: TGTGCCTGGAGTGTAGGGAGGTCCTACGAGCAGTACTTC. As protein: CAWSVGRSYEQYF.

The V gene is TRBV19, the J gene TRBJ1-4, with a tentative D call TRBD1 (5 bases). Germline loops: CDR1 LNHDA, CDR2 SQIVND (reference sequence). The CDR3 is 16 amino acids. Trimming took off 5 bases at V and 0 bases at J, with 13 bases between the two ends. The CDR3: CASSDPGGSTNEKLFF. As DNA, the CDR3 is TGTGCCAGTAGTGACCCCGGGGGGTCAACTAATGAAAAACTGTTTTTT.